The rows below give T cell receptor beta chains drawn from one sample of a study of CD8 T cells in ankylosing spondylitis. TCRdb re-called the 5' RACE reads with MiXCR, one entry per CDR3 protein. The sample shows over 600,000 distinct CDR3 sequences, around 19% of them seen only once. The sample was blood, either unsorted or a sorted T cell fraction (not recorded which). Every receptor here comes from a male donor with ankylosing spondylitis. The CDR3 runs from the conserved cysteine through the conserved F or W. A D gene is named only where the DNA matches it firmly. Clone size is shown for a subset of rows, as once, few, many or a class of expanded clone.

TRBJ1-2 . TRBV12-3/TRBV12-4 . CASSFGDAHGYTF TGTGCCAGCAGTTTTGGAGATGCACATGGCTACACCTTC
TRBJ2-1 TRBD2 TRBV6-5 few CASSYPSGGINEQFF TGTGCCAGCAGTTACCCTAGCGGGGGCATCAATGAGCAGTTCTTC
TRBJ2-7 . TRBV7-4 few CASSRDDRGTAKRRYEQYF TGTGCCAGCAGCCGGGACGACCGGGGGACAGCAAAAAGGAGGTACGAGCAGTACTTC
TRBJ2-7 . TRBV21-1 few CASGDPRSYEQYF TGTGCCAGCGGGGACCCCCGCTCCTACGAGCAGTACTTC
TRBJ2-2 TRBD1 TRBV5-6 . CASSSDGQGANTGELFF TGTGCCAGCAGCTCCGACGGACAGGGGGCGAACACCGGGGAGCTGTTTTTT
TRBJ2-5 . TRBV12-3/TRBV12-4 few CASSSGWQETQYF TGTGCCAGCAGTTCGGGATGGCAAGAGACCCAGTACTTC
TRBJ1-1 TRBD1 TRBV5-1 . CASLNGQGSTEAFF TGCGCCAGCTTAAATGGACAGGGCTCTACTGAAGCTTTCTTT
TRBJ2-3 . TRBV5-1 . CASSYEGPDTQYF TGCGCCAGCAGCTACGAGGGTCCAGATACGCAGTATTTT
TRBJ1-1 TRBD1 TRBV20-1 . CSATPGQGGSNTEAFF TGCAGTGCTACGCCCGGACAGGGGGGTAGTAACACTGAAGCTTTCTTT
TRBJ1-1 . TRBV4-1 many CASSQAGTGEAFF TGCGCCAGCAGCCAGGCCGGGACGGGTGAAGCTTTCTTT
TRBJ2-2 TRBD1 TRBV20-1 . CSASEGAVNTGELFF TGCAGTGCTAGCGAGGGGGCTGTGAACACCGGGGAGCTGTTTTTT
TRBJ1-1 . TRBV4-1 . CASSQAPTAEAFF TGCGCCAGCAGCCAAGCCCCGACAGCCGAAGCTTTCTTT
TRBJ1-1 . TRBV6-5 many CASSYSEGAWDTEAFF TGTGCCAGCAGTTACTCAGAGGGAGCGTGGGACACTGAAGCTTTCTTT
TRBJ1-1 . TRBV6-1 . CASTREQKTGANTEAFF TGTGCCAGCACTCGGGAGCAGAAGACAGGCGCGAACACTGAAGCTTTCTTT
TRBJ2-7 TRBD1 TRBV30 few CAWRGTGPIYEQYF TGTGCCTGGAGGGGGACAGGTCCCATCTACGAGCAGTACTTC
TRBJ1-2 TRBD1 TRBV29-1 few CSVPGQGGGYTF TGCAGCGTGCCTGGACAGGGCGGTGGCTACACCTTC
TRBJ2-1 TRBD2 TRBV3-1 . CASSHIPGLAGTYNEQFF TGTGCCAGCAGCCATATTCCGGGACTAGCGGGAACCTACAATGAGCAGTTCTTC
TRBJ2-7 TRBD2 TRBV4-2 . CASSHRTSGGQSYEQYF TGTGCCAGCAGCCACCGGACTAGCGGGGGACAATCCTACGAGCAGTACTTC
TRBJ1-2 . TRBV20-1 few CSARSPQDSPYGYTF TGCAGTGCTAGAAGTCCCCAGGACAGCCCCTATGGCTACACCTTC
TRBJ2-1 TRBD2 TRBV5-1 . CASSLTSGSENEQFF TGCGCCAGCAGCTTAACTAGCGGGAGTGAGAATGAGCAGTTCTTC
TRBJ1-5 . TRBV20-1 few CSVTGSNQPQHF TGCAGCGTAACAGGGAGCAATCAGCCCCAGCATTTT
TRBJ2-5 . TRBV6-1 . CASSQGPGGTQYF TGTGCCAGCAGTCAAGGACCAGGAGGGACCCAGTACTTC
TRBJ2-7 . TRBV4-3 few CASSQGGGVGYEQYF TGCGCCAGCAGCCAAGGGGGGGGCGTTGGCTACGAGCAGTACTTC
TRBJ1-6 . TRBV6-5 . CASSQEREPLHF TGTGCCAGCAGTCAGGAACGAGAACCCCTCCACTTT
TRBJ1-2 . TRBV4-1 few CASSQVPGRKLLGDGYTF TGCGCCAGCAGCCAAGTCCCGGGACGGAAATTATTAGGGGATGGCTACACCTTC
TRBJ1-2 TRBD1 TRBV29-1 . CSVTGGPGELGYTF TGCAGCGTGACAGGGGGCCCGGGGGAGTTAGGCTACACCTTC
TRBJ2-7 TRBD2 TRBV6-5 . CASGTSEDEQYF TGTGCCAGTGGGACTAGCGAGGACGAGCAGTACTTC
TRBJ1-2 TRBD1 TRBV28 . CASIGTGKGYGYTF TGTGCCAGCATAGGGACAGGGAAAGGCTATGGCTACACCTTC
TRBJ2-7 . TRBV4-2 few CASSQDRTGEQYF TGTGCCAGCAGCCAAGATCGGACGGGCGAGCAGTACTTC
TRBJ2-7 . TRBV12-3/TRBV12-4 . CASSFHKTYEQYF TGTGCCAGCAGTTTCCATAAGACCTACGAGCAGTACTTC
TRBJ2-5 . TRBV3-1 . CASSQRRGQETQYF TGTGCCAGCAGCCAACGGCGCGGCCAAGAGACCCAGTACTTC
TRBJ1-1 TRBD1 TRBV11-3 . CASRAGGMNTEAFF TGTGCCAGCCGGGCAGGGGGTATGAACACTGAAGCTTTCTTT
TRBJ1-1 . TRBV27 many CASSPSGGYTEAFF TGTGCCAGCAGTCCATCGGGGGGCTACACTGAAGCTTTCTTT
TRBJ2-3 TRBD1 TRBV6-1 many CASSRGIGTDTQYF TGTGCCAGTTCCAGGGGGATTGGCACAGATACGCAGTATTTT
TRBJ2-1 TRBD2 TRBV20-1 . CSATRGRGGRNEQFF TGCAGTGCAACTCGGGGGCGGGGGGGCCGCAATGAGCAGTTCTTC
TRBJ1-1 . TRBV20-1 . CSAIRKWNTEAFF TGCAGTGCTATCAGAAAATGGAACACTGAAGCTTTCTTT
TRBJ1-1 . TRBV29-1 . CSVEDPPGTNTEAFF TGCAGCGTTGAAGATCCCCCGGGAACGAACACTGAAGCTTTCTTT
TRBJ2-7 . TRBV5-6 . CASSLIRGFGAYF TGTGCCAGCAGCTTGATTCGAGGTTTTGGGGCTTACTTC
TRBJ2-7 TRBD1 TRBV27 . CASRGTGQGSYEQYF TGTGCCAGCAGGGGCACGGGACAGGGCTCCTACGAGCAGTACTTC
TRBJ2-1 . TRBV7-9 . CASSLMPEQFF TGTGCCAGCAGCTTAATGCCTGAGCAGTTCTTC
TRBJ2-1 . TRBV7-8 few CASSLALPGDSYNEQFF TGTGCCAGCAGCTTAGCGCTGCCGGGAGATTCCTACAATGAGCAGTTCTTC
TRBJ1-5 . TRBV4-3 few CASSQDPLKLGEGNQPQHF TGCGCCAGCAGCCAAGACCCCCTGAAACTCGGGGAGGGCAATCAGCCCCAGCATTTT
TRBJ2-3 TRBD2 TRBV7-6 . CASSLTLAGESSTDTQYF TGTGCCAGCAGCTTAACTCTAGCGGGGGAGTCTAGCACAGATACGCAGTATTTT
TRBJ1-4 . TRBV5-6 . CASSLEETNEKLFF TGTGCCAGCAGCTTGGAAGAAACTAATGAAAAACTGTTTTTT
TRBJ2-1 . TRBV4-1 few CASSQVDLISYNEQFF TGCGCCAGCAGCCAAGTGGACCTGATCTCCTACAATGAGCAGTTCTTC
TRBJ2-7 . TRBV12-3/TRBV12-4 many CASSDDSYEQYF TGTGCCAGCAGTGATGACTCCTACGAGCAGTACTTC
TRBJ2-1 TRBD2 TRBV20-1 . CSASWGRDEQFF TGCAGTGCTAGCTGGGGGAGGGATGAGCAGTTCTTC
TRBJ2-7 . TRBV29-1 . CSVEDRTSSYEQYF TGCAGCGTTGAAGACAGGACGAGCTCCTACGAGCAGTACTTC
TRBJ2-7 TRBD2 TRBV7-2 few CASISGGGLSSSEQYF TGTGCCAGCATCTCGGGAGGGGGGCTCTCCTCCTCGGAGCAGTACTTC
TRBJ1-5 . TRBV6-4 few CASSVSSNQPQHF TGTGCCAGCAGTGTGTCTAGCAATCAGCCCCAGCATTTT
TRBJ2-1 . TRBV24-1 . CATSDLSTGKNYNEQFF TGTGCCACCAGTGATTTGTCGACGGGGAAGAACTACAATGAGCAGTTCTTC
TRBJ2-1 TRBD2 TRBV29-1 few CSAEGLDEGNEQFF TGCAGCGCCGAGGGACTAGACGAGGGCAATGAGCAGTTCTTC
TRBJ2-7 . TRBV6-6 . CASSGSEQYF TGTGCCAGCAGTGGCAGCGAGCAGTACTTC
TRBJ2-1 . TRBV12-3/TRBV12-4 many CASSLGGHPNNEQFF TGTGCCAGCAGTTTAGGGGGACACCCGAACAATGAGCAGTTCTTC